These 21 T cell receptor beta chains share one sample of origin, sequenced in a study of blood T cell repertoires in COVID-19. Profiling relied on immunoSEQ multiplex PCR, and the TCRdb table lists in-frame clones only, not all of them. The repertoire includes roughly 28,000 clones, 85% to 90% of them detected once, and approximately 49% sits in the top ten. Sequencing input: peripheral blood. The origin of the receptors is a human donor with acute or convalescent COVID-19. The donor label of this sample is uncertain.

The chain links TRBV5-4 to TRBJ2-2, with D perhaps TRBD1 (5 bases). This CDR3 has 15 amino acids. The germline V gene has CDR1 SGHNT and CDR2 YYREEE (reference sequence). Trimming removed 6 bases at V and 0 bases at J, with 12 bases between. As DNA, the CDR3 is TGTGCCAGCACTTACGGCAGGGCGAACACCGGGGAGCTGTTTTTT. It is translated as CASTYGRANTGELFF.

V usage is TRBV4-2 and J usage is TRBJ1-1; 8 bases align to TRBD1. The trim removed 4 bases at V and 4 bases at J, leaving 5 bases unmatched. Per the germline V gene, CDR1 is LGHNA and CDR2 is YNFKEQ. The CDR3 has 14 residues. The CDR3 loop is CASSPYRGSTEAFF. The CDR3 DNA reads as TGTGCCAGCAGCCCCTACAGGGGGAGCACTGAAGCTTTCTTT.

The V gene is TRBV4-1, the J gene TRBJ1-2, with 10 bases identical to TRBD1. Trimming at V came to 2 bases and at J to 2 bases, leaving 5 bases not matched to a gene. The length of the CDR3 is 16 residues. Per germline, CDR1 MGHRA and CDR2 YSYEKL. CDR3 coding DNA: TGCGCCAGCAGCCAATTACTGGGACAGGGGAACTATGGCTACACCTTC. Translation: CASSQLLGQGNYGYTF.

The chain couples TRBV5-1 to TRBJ1-6; 7 bases line up with TRBD1. V dropped 2 bases and J dropped 7; count of bases not matched to a gene: 6. The CDR3 consists of 15 residues. Germline V gives CDR1 SGHRS, CDR2 YFSETQ. CDR3 sequence (DNA): TGCGCCAGCAGCTTTGGACAGGATAAGAATTCACCCCTCCACTTT. Protein sequence: CASSFGQDKNSPLHF.

The V call is TRBV6-6, the J call TRBJ2-3, with 9 bases that match TRBD2. The V and J ends lost 0 bases and 7 bases, in that order; junction bases with no gene match: 8. The germline gives CDR1 MNHNY, CDR2 SVGAGI (reference sequence). This CDR3 spans 16 amino acids. The DNA for the CDR3 is TGTGCCAGCAGTTACTCCTCTAGCGGGGCGGGGTATACGCAGTATTTT. This gives the protein CASSYSSSGAGYTQYF.

V and J are TRBV2 and TRBJ2-1; 8 bases line up with TRBD1. V shed 5 bases and J 9 bases; nucleotides not matched to a gene: 9. Germline assignment: CDR1 SNHLY and CDR2 FYNNEI. This CDR3 comprises 14 residues. The DNA for the CDR3 is TGTGCCAGCAGTTCGGACAGGGCGGCGACTGAGCAGTTCTTC. As protein: CASSSDRAATEQFF.

J is TRBJ2-7 and V is TRBV19; D uncertain. Germline assignment: CDR1 LNHDA and CDR2 SQIVND (reference sequence). This CDR3 region has 14 residues. Trimming removed 7 bases from V and 1 base from J, with 14 bases in between. The CDR3 bases are TGTGCCAGTACCCCATCCCCAGATTCCTACGAGCAGTACTTC. Translation: CASTPSPDSYEQYF.

J is TRBJ2-1 and V is TRBV12-1; the table's D call TRBD2 went unverified against the DNA. TRBV12-1 constitutes a pseudogene. The CDR3 consists of 16 residues. CDR3 DNA: TGTGCCAGCAGCCCTGGGACTAGCCAGATTAGCAATGAGCAGTTCTTC. This gives the protein CASSPGTSQISNEQFF.

This sequence joins TRBV28 and TRBJ2-3; possibly TRBD1 for D (7 bases). The CDR3 covers 16 residues. Per the germline V gene, CDR1 is MDHEN and CDR2 is SYDVKM. The V gene lost 6 bases and the J gene lost 3 bases, with 19 bases spanning the gap. CDR3 bases: TGTGCCAGCAGCCCCCAGGGGGTAGCGGCGACAGATACGCAGTATTTT. Translating it yields CASSPQGVAATDTQYF. The full variable domain, with the rest looked up from reference TRBV28 and TRBJ2-3, is DVKVTQSSRYLVKRTGEKVFLECVQDMDHENMFWYRQDPGLGLRLIYFSYDVKMKEKGDIPEGYSVSREKKERFSLILESASTNQTSMYLCASSPQGVAATDTQYFGPGTRLTVL.

V is TRBV24-1 and J is TRBJ2-1; D ambiguous. V was cut by 2 bases and J by 6 bases, with 10 bases left in between. The CDR3 is 14 residues long. CDR1 is KGHDR and CDR2 is SFDVKD in the germline V gene. The CDR3 loop is CATSDSPGLNEQFF. The CDR3 nucleotides read TGTGCCACCAGTGATTCGCCTGGCCTCAATGAGCAGTTCTTC.

The chain employs TRBV7-6 and TRBJ1-1; D call uncertain. V lost 1 base and J 1 base, leaving 13 bases between the germline ends. CDR1 and CDR2 from the germline V gene are SGHVS and FNYEAQ. This CDR3 spans 16 amino acids. The CDR3 DNA follows: TGTGCCAGCAGCTTAGGGGAGACACCCGCGAACACTGAAGCTTTCTTT. The encoded protein is CASSLGETPANTEAFF.

This rearrangement joins TRBV28 to TRBJ2-3; tentatively, D is TRBD2 (6 bases). V dropped 2 bases and J dropped 2 bases, with 11 bases sitting between them. CDR1 is MDHEN, CDR2 SYDVKM, per germline. CDR3 length: 15 amino acids. The CDR3 bases are TGTGCCAGCAGTTTAGAGGAGGGGTCCACAGATACGCAGTATTTT. This codes for CASSLEEGSTDTQYF. Filled out from reference TRBV28 and TRBJ2-3, the complete variable domain reads DVKVTQSSRYLVKRTGEKVFLECVQDMDHENMFWYRQDPGLGLRLIYFSYDVKMKEKGDIPEGYSVSREKKERFSLILESASTNQTSMYLCASSLEEGSTDTQYFGPGTRLTVL.

V is TRBV5-1 and J is TRBJ2-7; D remains unclear. The CDR3 extends over 11 amino acids. The germline V gene encodes CDR1 SGHRS and CDR2 YFSETQ. The V and J ends lost 7 bases and 0 bases respectively, with 5 bases between them. CDR3 residues: CASGNSYEQYF. DNA of the CDR3: TGCGCCAGCGGCAACTCCTACGAGCAGTACTTC.

The sample holds one count of this clone. The chain combines TRBV5-1 with TRBJ2-1; 10 bases are a match to TRBD2. From germline, CDR1 is SGHRS and CDR2 YFSETQ. The trim removed 0 bases at V and 8 bases at J, leaving 14 bases unmatched. The CDR3 consists of 18 residues. CDR3 region: CASSLGPRPSGSRDEQFF. As DNA, the CDR3 is TGCGCCAGCAGCTTGGGTCCCCGGCCTAGCGGGAGCCGGGATGAGCAGTTCTTC.

This chain joins TRBV10-3 and TRBJ1-2; 8 nucleotides align to TRBD1. Germline loops: CDR1 ENHRY, CDR2 SYGVKD. This CDR3 has 15 residues. With V trimmed by 3 bases and J by 4 bases, 7 bases remained unmatched. The CDR3 spells CAISEPGQVRYGYTF. DNA of the CDR3: TGTGCCATCAGTGAACCGGGACAGGTCCGCTATGGCTACACCTTC.

V and J are TRBV19 and TRBJ1-2, with 9 bases lining up with TRBD1. After removal of 4 bases from V and 4 bases from J, the junction contained 13 bases not matched to a gene. CDR3 size: 17 residues. CDR1 is LNHDA, CDR2 SQIVND, per germline (reference sequence). The CDR3 region is CASSTGQGRGRSYGYTF. The DNA for the CDR3 is TGTGCCAGTAGTACTGGACAGGGGCGGGGGCGAAGCTATGGCTACACCTTC. Combining the CDR3 with reference TRBV19 and TRBJ1-2 gives the whole variable domain DGGITQSPKYLFRKEGQNVTLSCEQNLNHDAMYWYRQDPGQGLRLIYYSQIVNDFQKGDIAEGYSVSREKKESFPLTVTSAQKNPTAFYLCASSTGQGRGRSYGYTFGSGTRLTVV.

The chain is built from TRBV2 and TRBJ1-2, with D maybe TRBD1 (5 bases). The CDR3 has 12 residues. Trimming left V 8 bases short and J 7 bases short, with 14 bases between. Germline lookup yields CDR1 SNHLY and CDR2 FYNNEI. The CDR3 coding sequence is TGTGCCAGCGACGCAGGCGGGGGTGGCTACACCTTC. It encodes CASDAGGGGYTF.

V is TRBV18 and J is TRBJ1-4; perhaps TRBD1 as D (6 bases). CDR1 KGHSH and CDR2 LQKENI come from the germline V gene. This CDR3 comprises 14 residues. Trimming shortened V by 4 bases and J by 0 bases, and 6 bases separated the two germline ends. CDR3 loop: CASSRTATNEKLFF. The CDR3 DNA reads as TGTGCCAGCTCACGGACAGCAACTAATGAAAAACTGTTTTTT. Full variable domain (missing parts from reference TRBV18 and TRBJ1-4): NAGVMQNPRHLVRRRGQEARLRCSPMKGHSHVYWYRQLPEEGLKFMVYLQKENIIDESGMPKERFSAEFPKEGPSILRIQQVVRGDSAAYFCASSRTATNEKLFFGSGTQLSVL.

The chain has TRBV15 and TRBJ1-5; no reliable D call. This CDR3 has 15 residues. Looked up from germline, CDR1 is LNHNV and CDR2 is YYDKDF (reference sequence). V was trimmed by 2 bases and J by 0 bases, leaving 8 bases between them. The CDR3 coding sequence is TGTGCCACCAGCAGAAGCCCTATTAGCAATCAGCCCCAGCATTTT. Translation gives CATSRSPISNQPQHF. The variable domain in full, completed from reference TRBV15 and TRBJ1-5, reads DAMVIQNPRYQVTQFGKPVTLSCSQTLNHNVMYWYQQKSSQAPKLLFHYYDKDFNNEADTPDNFQSRRPNTSFCFLDIRSPGLGDTAMYLCATSRSPISNQPQHFGDGTRLSIL.

This sequence joins TRBV12-3 or TRBV12-4 and TRBJ2-5; a weak D match, TRBD2 (7 bases). Trimming left V 6 bases short and J 9 bases short, with 17 bases between. CDR3 size: 13 residues. The DNA for the CDR3 is TGTGCCAGCAGCCGTACAGGGAGGGAATCCCAGTACTTC. Protein sequence: CASSRTGRESQYF.

The chain carries TRBV29-1 and TRBJ1-6, with D possibly matching TRBD1 (5 bases). Germline V CDR1 and CDR2: SQVTM, ANQGSEA. V was pared by 4 bases and J by 9 bases, with 13 bases between. This CDR3 comprises 13 residues. CDR3 DNA: TGCAGCGTTGGGCAGGGTAGCGGTTCACCCCTCCACTTT. Translation gives CSVGQGSGSPLHF.